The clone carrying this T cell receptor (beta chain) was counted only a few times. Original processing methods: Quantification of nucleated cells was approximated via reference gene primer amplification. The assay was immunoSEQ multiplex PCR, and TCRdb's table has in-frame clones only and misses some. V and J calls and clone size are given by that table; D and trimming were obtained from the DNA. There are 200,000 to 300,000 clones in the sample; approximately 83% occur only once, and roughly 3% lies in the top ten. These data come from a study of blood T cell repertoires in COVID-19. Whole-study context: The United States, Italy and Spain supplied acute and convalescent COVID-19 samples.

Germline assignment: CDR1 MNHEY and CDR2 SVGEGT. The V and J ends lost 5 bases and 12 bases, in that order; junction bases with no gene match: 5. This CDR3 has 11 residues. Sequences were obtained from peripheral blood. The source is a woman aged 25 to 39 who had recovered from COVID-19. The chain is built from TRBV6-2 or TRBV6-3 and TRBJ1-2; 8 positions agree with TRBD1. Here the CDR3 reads CASSRQGTNTF. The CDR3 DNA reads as TGTGCCAGCAGTCGACAGGGGACAAACACCTTC.